This is a list of T cell receptor beta chains from one sample in a study of T cell responses to AZD1222 COVID-19 vaccine. Profiling relied on immunoSEQ multiplex PCR, and the TCRdb table lists in-frame clones only, not all of them. This sample has 140,000 to 150,000 clones, with more than 85% found just once. The sample in question was peripheral blood, obtained on day 0 of AZD1222 vaccination. Source of these receptors: an adult in good health. Both conserved end residues are part of each CDR3. The order of the fields is J gene, clone size, V gene, CDR3 length, D gene, CDR3 protein, CDR3 DNA. The D gene is left open where the match is weak. Clone size is stated in some rows and not others, as once, few, many or a class when expanded.

>TRBJ1-2|.|TRBV19|13|.
CASSIRSNYGYTF
TGTGCCAGTAGTATTCGGTCTAACTATGGCTACACCTTC
>TRBJ2-1|.|TRBV11-2|17|TRBD2
CASSLEALAVWWDEQFF
TGTGCCAGCAGCTTAGAAGCCCTAGCGGTTTGGTGGGATGAGCAGTTCTTC
>TRBJ1-1|.|TRBV5-1|13|.
CASSLLRWTEAFF
TGCGCCAGCAGCTTGTTACGGTGGACTGAAGCTTTCTTT
>TRBJ1-3|.|TRBV21-1|20|.
CASRQKREKGGRHSGNTIYF
TGTGCCAGCAGGCAAAAACGGGAAAAGGGGGGACGCCACTCTGGAAACACCATATATTTT
>TRBJ2-7|.|TRBV9|16|.
CASSESPGTRTYEQYF
TGTGCCAGCAGCGAATCCCCCGGGACCAGAACCTACGAGCAGTACTTC
>TRBJ2-7|.|TRBV10-3|12|.
CAISEDYYEQYF
TGTGCCATCAGTGAAGACTACTACGAGCAGTACTTC
>TRBJ2-2|.|TRBV18|15|TRBD1
CASSPGQGNAGELFF
TGTGCCAGCTCACCGGGACAGGGTAATGCCGGGGAGCTGTTTTTT
>TRBJ2-5|.|TRBV2|17|TRBD2
CASSGGGLAGGQETQYF
TGTGCCAGCAGTGGGGGGGGACTAGCGGGAGGACAAGAGACCCAGTACTTC
>TRBJ1-1|.|TRBV12-3/TRBV12-4|11|.
CATRRGTEAFF
TGTGCCACCCGAAGGGGCACTGAAGCTTTCTTT
>TRBJ1-5|.|TRBV25-1|14|.
CASSGRGINQPQHF
TGTGCCAGCAGTGGAAGGGGAATCAATCAGCCCCAGCATTTT
>TRBJ1-2|.|TRBV5-6|15|.
CASSLEEGRSYGYTF
TGTGCCAGCAGCTTGGAGGAGGGAAGAAGCTATGGCTACACCTTC
>TRBJ1-1|.|TRBV29-1|11|.
CSAARHTEAFF
TGCAGCGCCGCTCGTCACACTGAAGCTTTCTTT
>TRBJ2-2|.|TRBV28|13|.
CASGSWDTGELFF
TGTGCCAGCGGGAGCTGGGACACCGGGGAGCTGTTTTTT
>TRBJ2-3|.|TRBV5-1|16|TRBD2
CASSAGLAQSTDTQYF
TGCGCCAGCAGCGCGGGACTAGCCCAGAGCACAGATACGCAGTATTTT
>TRBJ2-1|once|TRBV5-1|14|TRBD2
CASSGLAGGGEQFF
TGCGCCAGCAGCGGTCTAGCGGGAGGAGGAGAGCAGTTCTTC
>TRBJ2-7|.|TRBV11-2|12|TRBD1
CASLAGGSEQYF
TGTGCCAGCCTGGCAGGGGGCAGCGAGCAGTACTTC